The rows below give T cell receptor beta chains drawn from one sample of a study of cytomegalovirus exposure and HLA in healthy donors. This table comes from immunoSEQ multiplex PCR, and its TCRdb copy is limited to in-frame clones, with some not included. The sample shows about 54,000 clones, around three quarters of them seen only once. Sequencing was carried out using PBMCs. The receptor source for this set is a female donor in good health and CMV-seronegative. The CDR3 runs from the conserved cysteine through the conserved F or W. A D gene is named only where the DNA matches it firmly. A row's size may be missing; if present it is once, few, many or a size class.

J,size,D,V,length,DNA,CDR3
TRBJ1-6,NA,NA,TRBV14,15,TGTGCCAGCAGCCAAGAAAACAGGGATAATTCACCCCTCCACTTT,CASSQENRDNSPLHF
TRBJ2-3,NA,NA,TRBV2,14,TGTGCCAGCAGAGGGGCCTTTTCCACAGATACGCAGTATTTT,CASRGAFSTDTQYF
TRBJ1-4,few,TRBD1,TRBV9,15,TGTGCCAGCAGCGTATACGGGACAGTAGCTGAAAAACTGTTTTTT,CASSVYGTVAEKLFF
TRBJ1-2,NA,TRBD1,TRBV19,20,TGTGCCAGTAGTACGAAAGACGGGACAGGGGGACCTCGTTCTAACTATGGCTACACCTTC,CASSTKDGTGGPRSNYGYTF
TRBJ1-2,NA,TRBD1,TRBV4-3,16,TGCGCCAGCAGCCAGGGGGACAGGGGCCCCCTCGGGGGCTACACCTTC,CASSQGDRGPLGGYTF
TRBJ1-5,NA,TRBD1,TRBV18,15,TGTGCCAGCTCGCTCGGACAGGGCGGCATTCAGCCCCAGCATTTT,CASSLGQGGIQPQHF
TRBJ1-1,once,TRBD1,TRBV6-6,13,TGTGCCAGCAGTACCTCGACAGGGGGCGCAGCTTTCTTT,CASSTSTGGAAFF
TRBJ2-7,few,NA,TRBV4-2,16,TGTGCCAGCAGCCAAGTTATTGTGTGGGCCTCCTACGAGCAGTACTTC,CASSQVIVWASYEQYF
TRBJ2-4,NA,TRBD1,TRBV6-6,16,TGTGCCAGCAGTTACGGGACAGGGATAGCCAAAAACATTCAGTACTTC,CASSYGTGIAKNIQYF
TRBJ2-5,NA,NA,TRBV25-1,15,TGTGCCAGCAGTGAACGGAGAGGGTCCAAAGAGACCCAGTACTTC,CASSERRGSKETQYF
TRBJ2-2,NA,NA,TRBV4-1,18,TGCGCCAGCAGCCAATATCCAAACCGGGTTACGAACACCGGGGAGCTGTTTTTT,CASSQYPNRVTNTGELFF
TRBJ1-1,NA,TRBD1,TRBV5-1,15,TGCGCCAGCAGCTTAGGAGGGACAGGGTACACTGAAGCTTTCTTT,CASSLGGTGYTEAFF
TRBJ2-3,NA,NA,TRBV4-2,16,TGTGCCAGCAGAAAATACCCCCCAGGGGAACCAGATACGCAGTATTTT,CASRKYPPGEPDTQYF
TRBJ2-3,NA,NA,TRBV6-1,15,TGTGCCAGCAGTGAAGTTGGCCAGGGCACAGATACGCAGTATTTT,CASSEVGQGTDTQYF
TRBJ1-1,NA,TRBD1,TRBV29-1,13,TGCAGCGTTGCCCACAGGGACAGCACTGAAGCTTTCTTT,CSVAHRDSTEAFF
TRBJ2-3,NA,TRBD1,TRBV5-1,17,TGCGCCAGCAGCTGGGGCCTAGGGGGACAGGGGACAGATACGCAGTATTTT,CASSWGLGGQGTDTQYF
TRBJ1-4,once,NA,TRBV5-1,15,TGCGCCAGCAGCTTGACAGCCTCAACTAATGAAAAACTGTTTTTT,CASSLTASTNEKLFF
TRBJ2-5,NA,TRBD1,TRBV11-3,13,TGTGCCAGCAGCGAGGGGGCAATGGAGACCCAGTACTTC,CASSEGAMETQYF
TRBJ1-1,NA,NA,TRBV5-1,13,TGCGCCAGCAGCTTGACCCAGGATTCTGAAGCTTTCTTT,CASSLTQDSEAFF
TRBJ2-2,few,NA,TRBV7-3,14,TGTGCCAGCAGCCCCTCCCCTAACACCGGGGAGCTGTTTTTT,CASSPSPNTGELFF
TRBJ2-6,NA,NA,TRBV18,20,TGTGCCAGCTCACCACCTGGGCTTGAACACAGTTACTCTGGGGCCAACGTCCTGACTTTC,CASSPPGLEHSYSGANVLTF
TRBJ2-1,few,NA,TRBV29-1,16,TGCAGCGTTGAAGGAGGAGCCGGCTACTCCTACAATGAGCAGTTCTTC,CSVEGGAGYSYNEQFF
TRBJ1-2,NA,NA,TRBV6-5,14,TGTGCCAGCAGACGAACCAGGACAGACTATGGCTACACCTTC,CASRRTRTDYGYTF
TRBJ2-2,NA,TRBD1,TRBV5-1,16,TGCGCCAGCAGCTTGGTTAGGGGGCAGGACACCGGGGAGCTGTTTTTT,CASSLVRGQDTGELFF
TRBJ1-1,NA,NA,TRBV7-8,13,TGTGCCAGCAGCGCAACGGGTAACACTGAAGCTTTCTTT,CASSATGNTEAFF
TRBJ1-2,NA,NA,TRBV2,15,TGTGCCAGCAGTGAAGCGCGTCGGGGAAACTATGGCTACACCTTC,CASSEARRGNYGYTF
TRBJ2-7,few,NA,TRBV4-1,12,TGCGCCAGCAGCGACATAGGCTACGAGCAGTACTTC,CASSDIGYEQYF
TRBJ2-3,NA,TRBD2,TRBV14,15,TGTGCCAGCAGCCTAGCGGGGGGCCCGGAAGATACGCAGTATTTT,CASSLAGGPEDTQYF
TRBJ2-7,NA,TRBD1,TRBV4-1,17,TGCGCCAGCAGCCAAGAAAAAACGGGACAGGGGTCCTACGAGCAGTACTTC,CASSQEKTGQGSYEQYF
TRBJ1-5,NA,NA,TRBV19,15,TGTGCCAGTAGTATTGAGGGTGGAGGCAATCAGCCCCAGCATTTT,CASSIEGGGNQPQHF
TRBJ1-4,NA,NA,TRBV5-6,14,TGTGCCAGCAGCTTGAGAGGATTTGGTGAAAAACTGTTTTTT,CASSLRGFGEKLFF
TRBJ2-1,NA,TRBD2,TRBV14,15,TGTGCCAGCAGCCAAGCGGGGGGGCCCTACAATGAGCAGTTCTTC,CASSQAGGPYNEQFF
TRBJ1-6,NA,NA,TRBV6-5,13,TGTGCCAGCAGTTTGGCAGGCAATTCACCCCTCCACTTT,CASSLAGNSPLHF
TRBJ1-2,NA,NA,TRBV5-1,14,TGCGCCAGCAGCTTGGGTCCAGGAGGCTATGGCTACACCTTC,CASSLGPGGYGYTF
TRBJ1-1,few,NA,TRBV10-3,12,TGTGCCACCGCGCGGGGAGACACTGAAGCTTTCTTT,CATARGDTEAFF
TRBJ1-4,NA,NA,TRBV15,9,TGTGCCACACCGGGGAAACTGTTTTTT,CATPGKLFF
TRBJ1-2,NA,NA,TRBV5-4,12,TGTGCCAGCAGCTTGTCTCGGGATGGCTACACCTTC,CASSLSRDGYTF
TRBJ1-2,NA,TRBD1,TRBV12-5,17,TGTGCTAGTGGTTTGGTGGCGGGTGGGACAGGGATCAATGGCTACACCTTC,CASGLVAGGTGINGYTF
TRBJ2-7,NA,TRBD1,TRBV7-9,14,TGTGCCAGCAGCTCGGGACAGCTCTCCTACGAGCAGTACTTC,CASSSGQLSYEQYF
TRBJ1-1,NA,TRBD1,TRBV11-2,14,TGTGCCAGCAGCTTGACAGGGGGGCCTTTTGAAGCTTTCTTT,CASSLTGGPFEAFF
TRBJ1-1,NA,TRBD1,TRBV6-6,14,TGTGCCAGCAGTTACGGGACAGTGAACACTGAAGCTTTCTTT,CASSYGTVNTEAFF
TRBJ1-2,NA,NA,TRBV7-8,14,TGTGCCAGCAGCCTAGACAGTTTGGACTATGGCTACACCTTC,CASSLDSLDYGYTF
TRBJ1-1,NA,NA,TRBV7-2,14,TGTGCCAGCAGCTGGGGAGGACCGAACACTGAAGCTTTCTTT,CASSWGGPNTEAFF
TRBJ1-3,NA,NA,TRBV10-3,16,TGTGCCATCAGTGAGTCCGTAGCAAGCTCTGGAAACACCATATATTTT,CAISESVASSGNTIYF
TRBJ1-1,NA,NA,TRBV6-6,14,TGTGCCAGCCAATTTGAGGGGGGGGGCACTGAAGCTTTCTTT,CASQFEGGGTEAFF
TRBJ1-3,NA,NA,TRBV4-1,18,TGCGCCAGCAGCCTACAAGGGTATGAGGGACTCTCTGGAAACACCATATATTTT,CASSLQGYEGLSGNTIYF
TRBJ2-7,NA,NA,TRBV10-3,13,TGTGCCATCAGTCCAGACAGGTTCTACGAGCAGTACTTC,CAISPDRFYEQYF
TRBJ2-7,few,NA,TRBV7-9,13,TGTGCCAGCAGTCCTAGTCACTCCTACGAGCAGTACTTC,CASSPSHSYEQYF
TRBJ1-5,NA,TRBD1,TRBV5-8,14,TGTGCCAGCAGCTGGGGGACAGGCAATCAGCCCCAGCATTTT,CASSWGTGNQPQHF
TRBJ2-7,once,TRBD1,TRBV7-9,14,TGTGCCAGCAGCCCCCGGGACAGGGGAGACGAGCAGTACTTC,CASSPRDRGDEQYF
TRBJ1-3,NA,TRBD1,TRBV6-1,14,TGTGCCAGCAGAGTCGGGACAGCTGGAAACACCATATATTTT,CASRVGTAGNTIYF
TRBJ2-2,few,TRBD2,TRBV4-2,18,TGTGCCAGCAGCCAAGATCCTAGCGGGGGGATGAACACCGGGGAGCTGTTTTTT,CASSQDPSGGMNTGELFF
TRBJ2-3,NA,TRBD2,TRBV7-2,16,TGTGCCAGCAGCTCCCGCGGCGGGGGGGCCGTGGATACGCAGTATTTT,CASSSRGGGAVDTQYF
TRBJ1-1,NA,NA,TRBV7-9,14,TGTGCCAGCACCATAGGGGCGGTGAACACTGAAGCTTTCTTT,CASTIGAVNTEAFF
TRBJ1-4,NA,TRBD1,TRBV6-6,15,TGTGCCAGCAGTTACTTTGGACAGGGGGGTGAAAAACTGTTTTTT,CASSYFGQGGEKLFF
TRBJ2-3,NA,NA,TRBV7-9,16,TGTGCCAGCAGTCCAAACCGGGGTTTCACGTTAGATACGCAGTATTTT,CASSPNRGFTLDTQYF
TRBJ2-2,few,TRBD1,TRBV7-6,15,TGTGCCAGCAGCCTCGGGACAGGGTTTTCCGGGGAGCTGTTTTTT,CASSLGTGFSGELFF